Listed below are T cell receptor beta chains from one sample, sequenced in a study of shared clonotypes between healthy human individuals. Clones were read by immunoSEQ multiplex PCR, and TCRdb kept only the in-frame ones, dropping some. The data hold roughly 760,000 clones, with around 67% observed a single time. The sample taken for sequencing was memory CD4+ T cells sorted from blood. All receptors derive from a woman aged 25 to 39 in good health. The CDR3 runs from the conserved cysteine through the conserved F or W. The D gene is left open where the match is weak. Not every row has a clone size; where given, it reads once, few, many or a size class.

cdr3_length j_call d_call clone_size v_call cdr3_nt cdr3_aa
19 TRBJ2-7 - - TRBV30 TGTGCCTGGAGCAACCCAAGGGCCGCCGCGGGACGCCGTGTCTACGAGCAGTACTTC CAWSNPRAAAGRRVYEQYF
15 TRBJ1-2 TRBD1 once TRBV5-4 TGTGCCAGCAACCCCGGGCGGACAGGAGTTCATGGCTACACCTTC CASNPGRTGVHGYTF
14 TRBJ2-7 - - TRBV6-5 TGTGCCAGCAGCGAGTCCCTAGCTTCCAACGAGCAGTACTTC CASSESLASNEQYF
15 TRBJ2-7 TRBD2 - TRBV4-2 TGTGCCAGCAGGAGGGAGCACTCTAGCGGCTTGGAGCAGTACTTC CASRREHSSGLEQYF
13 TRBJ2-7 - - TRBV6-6 TGTGCCAGCAGCTATGGTCCCTCCTACGAGCAGTACTTC CASSYGPSYEQYF
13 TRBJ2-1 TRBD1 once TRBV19 TGTGCCAGTAACCCGGGACAGTACAATGAGCAGTTCTTC CASNPGQYNEQFF
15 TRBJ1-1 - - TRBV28 TGTGCCATCACGGGCGGAGGGACGGGGAACACTGAAGCTTTCTTT CAITGGGTGNTEAFF
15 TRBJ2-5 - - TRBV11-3 TGTGCCAGCAGCCCGTCGGACGGGGCGCAAGAGACCCAGTACTTC CASSPSDGAQETQYF
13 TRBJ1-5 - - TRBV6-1 TGTGCCAGCAGTGGAGGGGGAGAACAGCCCCAGCATTTT CASSGGGEQPQHF
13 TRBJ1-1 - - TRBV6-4 TGTGCCAGCAGTACCGAAATGAACACTGAAGCTTTCTTT CASSTEMNTEAFF
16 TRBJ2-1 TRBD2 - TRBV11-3 TGTGCCAGCAGCTTAGGGACTAGCGGTACCCGGGATGAGCAGTTCTTC CASSLGTSGTRDEQFF
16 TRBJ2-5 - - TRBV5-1 TGCGCCAGCAGCTTGGGGGGCCTAGCGAAACAAGAGACCCAGTACTTC CASSLGGLAKQETQYF
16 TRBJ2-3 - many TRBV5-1 TGCGCCAGCAGCTTGGTATTGGGGGCGCGCACAGATACGCAGTATTTT CASSLVLGARTDTQYF
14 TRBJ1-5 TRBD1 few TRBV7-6 TGTGCCAGCAGCGCACAGGGGGGCAATCAGCCCCAGCATTTT CASSAQGGNQPQHF
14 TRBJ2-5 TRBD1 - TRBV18 TGTGCCAGCTCTCGGGACAGTTCGAGCGAAACCCAGTACTTC CASSRDSSSETQYF
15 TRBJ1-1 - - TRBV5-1 TGCGCCAGCAGCAAAAATCAGGAAGGGGGCACTGAAGCTTTCTTT CASSKNQEGGTEAFF
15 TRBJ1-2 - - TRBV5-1 TGCGCCAGCAGTCGCCTGGCAGGGGTGATAGAAGGCTACACCTTC CASSRLAGVIEGYTF
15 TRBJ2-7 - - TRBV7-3 TGTGCCAGCAGCTTACAGGTTGGACCGGCGAGCGAGCAGTACTTC CASSLQVGPASEQYF
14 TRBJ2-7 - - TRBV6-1 TGTGCCAGCAGGCAACAGGTTAATGGCTACGAGCAGTACTTC CASRQQVNGYEQYF
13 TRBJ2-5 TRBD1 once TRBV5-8 TGTGCCAGCAGTACCTACAGGGGGCCGTCCCAGTACTTC CASSTYRGPSQYF
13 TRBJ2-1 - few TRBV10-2 TGCGCCAGCAGTGGAACCCGATACAATGAGCAGTTCTTC CASSGTRYNEQFF
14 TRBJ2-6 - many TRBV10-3 TGTGCCATCAGTGTGCGTTCTGGGGCCAACGTCCTGACTTTC CAISVRSGANVLTF